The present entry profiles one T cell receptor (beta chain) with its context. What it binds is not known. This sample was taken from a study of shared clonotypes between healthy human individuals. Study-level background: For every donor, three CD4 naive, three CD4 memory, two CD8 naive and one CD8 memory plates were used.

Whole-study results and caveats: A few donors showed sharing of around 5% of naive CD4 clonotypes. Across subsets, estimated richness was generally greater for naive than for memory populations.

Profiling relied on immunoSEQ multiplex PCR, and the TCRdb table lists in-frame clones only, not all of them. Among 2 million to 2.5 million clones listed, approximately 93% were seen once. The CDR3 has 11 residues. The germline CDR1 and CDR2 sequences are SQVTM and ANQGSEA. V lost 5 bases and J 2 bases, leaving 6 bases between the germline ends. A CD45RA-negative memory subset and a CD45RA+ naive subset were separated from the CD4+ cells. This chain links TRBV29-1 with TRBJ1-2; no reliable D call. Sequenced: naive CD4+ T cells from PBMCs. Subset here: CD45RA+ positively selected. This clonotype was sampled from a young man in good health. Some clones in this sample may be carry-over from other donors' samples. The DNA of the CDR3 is TGCAGCGTTACGGAAAACTATGGCTACACCTTC. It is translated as CSVTENYGYTF.